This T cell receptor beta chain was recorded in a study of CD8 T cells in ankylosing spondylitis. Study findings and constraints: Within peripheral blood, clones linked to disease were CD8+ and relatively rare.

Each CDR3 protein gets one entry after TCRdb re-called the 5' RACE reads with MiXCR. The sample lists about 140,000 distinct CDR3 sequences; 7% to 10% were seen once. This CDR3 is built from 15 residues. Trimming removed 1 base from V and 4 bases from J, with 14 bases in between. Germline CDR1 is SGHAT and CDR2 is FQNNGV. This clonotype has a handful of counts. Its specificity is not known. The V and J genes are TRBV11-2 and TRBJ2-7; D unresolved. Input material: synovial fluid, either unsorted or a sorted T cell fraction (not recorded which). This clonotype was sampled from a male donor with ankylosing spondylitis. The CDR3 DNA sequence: TGTGCCAGCAGCTTAGCTTGGATGAATACTTACGAGCAGTACTTC. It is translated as CASSLAWMNTYEQYF.